Listed here are 9 T cell receptor beta chains from one sample, sequenced in a study of blood T cell repertoires in COVID-19. Using immunoSEQ multiplex PCR, the repertoire was profiled, and TCRdb retains in-frame clones only, with some absent. Among under 200,000 clones listed, roughly 84% were seen once. Sequenced material: PBMCs or T cells enriched from blood (not recorded which). Receptor source: a woman aged 25 to 39 who had been exposed to COVID-19.

This chain joins TRBV5-5 and TRBJ1-1; 7 bases are shared with TRBD1. The CDR3 loop spans 16 amino acids. Per the germline V gene, CDR1 is SGHKS and CDR2 is YYEKEE (reference sequence). With V trimmed by 5 bases and J by 2 bases, 12 bases remained unmatched. The CDR3 nucleotides are TGTGCCAGCAGTACTCCGGGACAGTATGTAAACACTGAAGCTTTCTTT. Its protein product is CASSTPGQYVNTEAFF.

The chain recombines TRBV23-1 with TRBJ1-6; the match to TRBD1 covers 9 bases. TRBV23-1 is reported as an ORF; its role is uncertain. The ends lost 2 bases at V and 19 bases at J; junction bases unmatched: 6. The CDR3 has 12 amino acids. The chain's CDR3 is CASSQHIDRGHF. The CDR3 DNA reads as TGCGCCAGCAGTCAACACATAGACAGGGGGCACTTT.

This chain uses TRBV7-6 with TRBJ2-3; 9 bases agree with TRBD2. This CDR3 is built from 15 residues. Germline loops: CDR1 SGHVS, CDR2 FNYEAQ. Unmatched junction bases numbered 4, after V lost 5 bases and J lost 1 base. The CDR3 loop reads CASSPVAGGTDTQYF. The CDR3 nucleotides read TGTGCCAGCAGCCCCGTAGCGGGGGGCACAGATACGCAGTATTTT. Complete variable domain (other parts from reference TRBV7-6 and TRBJ2-3): GAGVSQSPRYKVTKRGQDVALRCDPISGHVSLYWYRQALGQGPEFLTYFNYEAQQDKSGLPNDRFSAERPEGSISTLTIQRTEQRDSAMYRCASSPVAGGTDTQYFGPGTRLTVL.

A few counts support this clone. This same CDR3 is encoded by further DNA sequences in the sample. The chain carries TRBV12-3 or TRBV12-4 and TRBJ1-1; 8 nucleotides agree with TRBD1. The J segment lost 7 bases and the V segment lost 4 bases, leaving 5 bases of the junction unmatched. CDR3 length: 13 amino acids. Here the CDR3 DNA reads TGTGCCAGCAGTTCTACAGGGGGGCTTGAAGCTTTCTTT. It specifies CASSSTGGLEAFF.

The chain recombines TRBV14 with TRBJ1-2, with D possibly TRBD1 on 5 matching bases. Germline CDR1 and CDR2: SGHDN and FVKESK. The CDR3 contains 13 residues. Trimming took 4 bases from V and 2 from J, leaving 8 bases between them. Written as DNA, the CDR3 is TGTGCCAGCAGCCCGGACAAGAACTATGGCTACACCTTC. Residues: CASSPDKNYGYTF. Based on the CDR3 plus reference TRBV14 and TRBJ1-2, the full variable domain is EAGVTQFPSHSVIEKGQTVTLRCDPISGHDNLYWYRRVMGKEIKFLLHFVKESKQDESGMPNNRFLAERTGGTYSTLKVQPAELEDSGVYFCASSPDKNYGYTFGSGTRLTVV.

The rearrangement links TRBV3-1 (or the pseudogene TRBV3-2) to TRBJ1-2, with 7 nucleotides matching TRBD1. There are 14 residues in the CDR3. V lost 2 bases, J lost 3 bases, and 3 bases stayed unmatched. Germline V gene sequence: CDR1 LGHDT, CDR2 YNNKEL (reference sequence). The CDR3: CASSQQGVDYGYTF. The CDR3 DNA sequence: TGTGCCAGCAGCCAACAGGGGGTAGACTATGGCTACACCTTC.

The chain joins TRBV9 to TRBJ1-3; TRBD1 is a possible D gene (6 bases). CDR3 length equals 14 residues. Trimming left V 2 bases short and J 4 bases short, with 10 bases between. The germline V gene encodes CDR1 SGDLS and CDR2 YYNGEE. The CDR3 DNA reads TGTGCCAGCAGCGTCGGGGGGGCAGGAAACACCATATATTTT. Protein sequence: CASSVGGAGNTIYF.

J is TRBJ2-1 and V is TRBV5-6; D is perhaps TRBD2 (6 bases). The germline V gene encodes CDR1 SGHDT and CDR2 YYEEEE. V lost 4 bases and J lost 6, with 17 bases in between. The CDR3 covers 15 residues. The CDR3 DNA is TGTGCCAGCAGCCCTACCGGGGGACCTTCCAATGAGCAGTTCTTC. Protein: CASSPTGGPSNEQFF.

This clone came up once. This chain links TRBV6-5 with TRBJ1-2; TRBD1 matches at 7 bases. The J segment lost 6 bases and the V segment lost 3 bases, leaving 7 bases of the junction unmatched. The CDR3 sequence is 14 residues long. CDR1 is MNHEY, CDR2 SVGAGI, per germline. The CDR3 is CASSYSDRVDGYTF. The CDR3 DNA reads TGTGCCAGCAGTTATTCTGACAGGGTCGATGGCTACACCTTC.